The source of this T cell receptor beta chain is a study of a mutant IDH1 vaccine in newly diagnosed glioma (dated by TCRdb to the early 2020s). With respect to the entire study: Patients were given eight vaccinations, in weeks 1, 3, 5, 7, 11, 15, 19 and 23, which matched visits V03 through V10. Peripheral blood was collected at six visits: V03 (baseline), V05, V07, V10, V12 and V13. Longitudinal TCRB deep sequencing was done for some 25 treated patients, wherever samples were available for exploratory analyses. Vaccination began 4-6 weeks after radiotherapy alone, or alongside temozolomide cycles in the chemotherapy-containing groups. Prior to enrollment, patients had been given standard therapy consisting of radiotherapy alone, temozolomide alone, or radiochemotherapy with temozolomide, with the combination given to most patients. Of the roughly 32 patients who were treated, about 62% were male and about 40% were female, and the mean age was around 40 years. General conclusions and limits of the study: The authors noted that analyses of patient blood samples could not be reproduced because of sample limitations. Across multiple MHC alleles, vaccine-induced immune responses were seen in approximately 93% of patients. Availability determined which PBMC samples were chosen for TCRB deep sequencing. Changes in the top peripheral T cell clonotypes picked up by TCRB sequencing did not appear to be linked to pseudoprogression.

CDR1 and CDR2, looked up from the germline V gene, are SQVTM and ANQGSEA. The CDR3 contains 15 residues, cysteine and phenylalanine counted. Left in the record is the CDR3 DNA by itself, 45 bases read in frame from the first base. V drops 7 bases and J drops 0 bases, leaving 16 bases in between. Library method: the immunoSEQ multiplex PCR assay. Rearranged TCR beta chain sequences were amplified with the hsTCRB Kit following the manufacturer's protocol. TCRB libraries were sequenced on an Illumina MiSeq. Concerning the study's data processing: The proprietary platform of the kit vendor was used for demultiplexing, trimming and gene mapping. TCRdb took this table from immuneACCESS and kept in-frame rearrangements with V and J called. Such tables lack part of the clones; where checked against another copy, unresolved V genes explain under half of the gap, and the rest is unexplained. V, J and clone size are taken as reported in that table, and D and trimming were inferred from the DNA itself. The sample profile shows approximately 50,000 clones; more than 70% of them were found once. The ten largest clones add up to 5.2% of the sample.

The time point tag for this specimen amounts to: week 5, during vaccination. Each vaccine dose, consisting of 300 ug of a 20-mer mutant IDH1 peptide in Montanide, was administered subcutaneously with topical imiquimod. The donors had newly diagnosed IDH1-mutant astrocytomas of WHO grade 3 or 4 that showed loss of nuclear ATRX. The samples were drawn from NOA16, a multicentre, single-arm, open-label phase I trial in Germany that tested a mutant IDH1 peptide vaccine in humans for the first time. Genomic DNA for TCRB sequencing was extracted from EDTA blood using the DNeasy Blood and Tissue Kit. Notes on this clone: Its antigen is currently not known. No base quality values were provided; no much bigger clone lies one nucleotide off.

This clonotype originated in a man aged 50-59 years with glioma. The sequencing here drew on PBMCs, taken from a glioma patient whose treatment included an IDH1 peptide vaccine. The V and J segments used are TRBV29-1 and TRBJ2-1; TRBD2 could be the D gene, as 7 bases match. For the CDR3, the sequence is CSAPPGGYSYNEQFF. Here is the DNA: TGCAGCGCCCCCCCGGGGGGCTACTCCTACAATGAGCAGTTCTTC.